The 21 T cell receptor beta chains below all came from one sample that was sequenced in a study of blood T cell repertoires in COVID-19. Measured with immunoSEQ multiplex PCR; TCRdb has only the in-frame clones, and not every one. The sample consists of 250,000 to 350,000 clones, around nine tenths of them appearing once. The sample comprised PBMCs or T cells enriched from blood (not recorded which). These receptors originate from a woman aged 55-70 years in a cohort exposed to, infected with or recovered from COVID-19 (not recorded which).

The chain recombines TRBV18 with TRBJ2-3; 8 bases are shared with TRBD2. CDR3 length: 16 amino acids. The trim removed 2 bases at V and 4 bases at J, leaving 8 bases unmatched. Germline-derived CDR1 and CDR2 are KGHSH and LQKENI. This CDR3 reads CASSPKSGGLADTQYF. CDR3 nucleotides: TGTGCCAGCTCACCAAAGTCGGGAGGGCTGGCAGATACGCAGTATTTT.

The V call is TRBV2, the J call TRBJ2-3, with a weak D call TRBD2 (6 bases). In germline, CDR1 is SNHLY, CDR2 FYNNEI. The CDR3 covers 16 residues. Trimming removed 8 bases from V and 1 base from J, with 19 bases in between. In DNA, the CDR3 is TGTGCCAGCCGGGGCGGGAATGCGTTAGGCACAGATACGCAGTATTTT. Amino acids: CASRGGNALGTDTQYF.

The chain recombines TRBV7-9 with TRBJ1-6; no firm D call. V lost 5 bases to trimming and J lost 7 bases, with 6 bases between them. This CDR3 has 12 amino acids. Per germline, CDR1 SEHNR and CDR2 FQNEAQ (reference sequence). CDR3 protein: CASSPINSPLHF. The DNA for the CDR3 is TGTGCCAGCAGCCCTATAAATTCACCCCTCCACTTT.

The gene calls are TRBV28 and TRBJ2-4; D unresolved. Per germline, CDR1 MDHEN and CDR2 SYDVKM. Trimming left V 3 bases short and J 1 base short, with 13 bases between. CDR3 length: 16 residues. CDR3 amino acids: CASSLTALGAKNIQYF. CDR3 coding DNA: TGTGCCAGCAGTTTGACGGCCCTCGGGGCCAAAAACATTCAGTACTTC.

The genes are TRBV12-5 and TRBJ2-2, with D unresolved. The CDR3 sequence is 16 residues long. Looked up from germline, CDR1 is LGHNT and CDR2 is FRNRAP. The V gene lost 0 bases and the J gene lost 2 bases, with 10 bases spanning the gap. The CDR3 reads CASGLVMGINTGELFF. Written as DNA, the CDR3 is TGTGCTAGTGGTTTGGTAATGGGCATCAACACCGGGGAGCTGTTTTTT.

The genes are TRBV15 and TRBJ2-7; D is ambiguous. V lost 4 bases and J lost 3, with 19 bases in between. The germline V gene encodes CDR1 LNHNV and CDR2 YYDKDF (reference sequence). The CDR3 sequence is 16 residues long. The CDR3 region is CATSIMKSWSVYEQYF. The CDR3 coding sequence is TGTGCCACCAGCATAATGAAGTCGTGGAGTGTCTACGAGCAGTACTTC.

The chain carries TRBV10-1 and TRBJ2-5; the match to TRBD2 covers 10 bases. The germline V gene has CDR1 WNHNN and CDR2 SYGVQD (reference sequence). This CDR3 is 15 amino acids long. V gave up 0 bases and J gave up 6 bases; unmatched junction bases: 4. In DNA form, the CDR3 reads TGCGCCAGCAGTGAGTCCGCTAGCGGGAGTAAGACCCAGTACTTC. Translation gives CASSESASGSKTQYF.

This chain connects TRBV5-6 to TRBJ2-1, with 11 bases matching TRBD1. V shed 4 bases and J 8 bases; nucleotides not matched to a gene: 8. The length of the CDR3 is 15 residues. Germline-derived CDR1 and CDR2 are SGHDT and YYEEEE. CDR3 sequence: CASSPGQGVWDEQFF. The DNA for the CDR3 is TGTGCCAGCAGCCCGGGACAGGGGGTCTGGGATGAGCAGTTCTTC.

The chain couples TRBV19 to TRBJ2-5; D may be TRBD1 (6 bases). Germline V gene data show CDR1 as LNHDA and CDR2 as SQIVND (reference sequence). The V end was cut by 7 bases, the J end by 1 base, with 16 bases between. CDR3 size: 15 residues. DNA for the CDR3: TGTGCCAGTAACGGAGCAGGGACAACCCAAGAGACCCAGTACTTC. Protein: CASNGAGTTQETQYF. The complete variable domain, with remaining parts taken from reference TRBV19 and TRBJ2-5, reads DGGITQSPKYLFRKEGQNVTLSCEQNLNHDAMYWYRQDPGQGLRLIYYSQIVNDFQKGDIAEGYSVSREKKESFPLTVTSAQKNPTAFYLCASNGAGTTQETQYFGPGTRLLVL.

The chain combines TRBV30 with TRBJ2-6; D call uncertain. Trimming took off 0 bases at V and 0 bases at J, with 9 bases between the two ends. CDR3 length: 16 amino acids. Looked up from germline, CDR1 is GTSNPN and CDR2 is SVGIG (reference sequence). CDR3 sequence: CAWSVRKPSGANVLTF. The DNA for the CDR3 is TGTGCCTGGAGTGTACGCAAGCCCTCTGGGGCCAACGTCCTGACTTTC.

The gene calls are TRBV10-3 and TRBJ2-7; unclear D gene. CDR1 and CDR2 (germline): ENHRY, SYGVKD. V dropped 8 bases and J dropped 4 bases, with 9 bases sitting between them. CDR3 length: 11 residues. The CDR3 nucleotides read TGTGCCATCGGCACAGAATACGAGCAGTACTTC. This encodes CAIGTEYEQYF.

The rearrangement joins TRBV4-1 to TRBJ2-7; 7 nucleotides agree with TRBD1. Germline lookup yields CDR1 MGHRA and CDR2 YSYEKL. The V segment lost 5 bases and the J segment 3 bases; nucleotides outside the gene matches: 7. CDR3 size: 14 residues. The CDR3 is CASSIRDRDYEQYF. CDR3 DNA: TGCGCCAGCAGCATCCGGGACAGAGACTACGAGCAGTACTTC.

The J gene is TRBJ1-1, the V gene TRBV29-1, with unresolved D. The CDR3 is 13 residues long. Germline V gives CDR1 SQVTM, CDR2 ANQGSEA. Trimming left V 6 bases short and J 5 bases short, with 16 bases between. CDR3 coding DNA: TGCAGCGTACAGTCCGGGGTTGAAACTGAAGCTTTCTTT. Protein: CSVQSGVETEAFF.

The V call is TRBV7-9, the J call TRBJ1-4; D uncertain. CDR3 size: 12 residues. The ends were cut back, 11 bases at V and 3 bases at J, with 10 bases in the middle. The germline V gene encodes CDR1 SEHNR and CDR2 FQNEAQ (reference sequence). The CDR3 loop is CAAGGSNEKLFF. As DNA, the CDR3 is TGTGCCGCCGGCGGCTCTAATGAAAAACTGTTTTTT.

The chain combines TRBV10-3 with TRBJ1-4; D not resolved. Germline V gives CDR1 ENHRY, CDR2 SYGVKD. The CDR3 consists of 12 residues. Trimming cost V 3 bases and J 10 bases, with 9 bases left between them. The CDR3 spells CAISDAAGKLFF. In nucleotides, the CDR3 is TGTGCCATCAGTGACGCGGCGGGAAAACTGTTTTTT.

The J gene is TRBJ2-5, the V gene TRBV28; D is unclear. The CDR3 has 15 amino acids. V lost 5 bases, J lost 2 bases, and 15 bases lay in between. Germline CDR1 MDHEN, CDR2 SYDVKM. The CDR3 sequence: CASSPRRVSQETQYF. CDR3 nucleotide sequence: TGTGCCAGCAGTCCTAGAAGAGTTTCACAAGAGACCCAGTACTTC.

This sequence joins TRBV7-8 and TRBJ1-2, with 8 bases lining up with TRBD1. CDR1 and CDR2 (germline): SGHVS, FQNEAQ. The junction had 5 bases not matched to a gene; V was cut back by 1 base and J by 4 bases. This CDR3 is built from 15 residues. The CDR3 DNA reads TGTGCCAGCAGCTTAGTGGCAGGGGGCATCTATGGCTACACCTTC. Translation: CASSLVAGGIYGYTF.

The chain couples TRBV10-2 to TRBJ2-7; 7 bases map to TRBD2. CDR3 length: 18 residues. In germline, CDR1 is WSHSY, CDR2 SAAADI. V lost 0 bases to trimming and J lost 1 base; unmatched junction nucleotides: 12. CDR3 in DNA: TGCGCCAGCAGTGAGTCGATCCTAGGAGGGGAGGGGTCCTACGAGCAGTACTTC. This gives the protein CASSESILGGEGSYEQYF.

V and J are TRBV6-2 or TRBV6-3 and TRBJ1-5, with 12 bases identical to TRBD1. The CDR3 is 15 residues long. The V gene end was trimmed by 6 bases and the J gene end by 6 bases; junction bases not matched to a gene: 6. The V gene's germline CDR1 is MNHEY and CDR2 SVGEGT. This chain's CDR3 is CASSRGTGGRQPQHF. CDR3 nucleotides: TGTGCCAGCAGCCGCGGGACAGGGGGCCGTCAGCCCCAGCATTTT.

The rearrangement uses TRBV5-6 and TRBJ1-2; D gene uncertain. The CDR3 covers 14 residues. Germline assignment: CDR1 SGHDT and CDR2 YYEEEE. Trimming took off 0 bases at V and 2 bases at J, with 8 bases between the two ends. The CDR3 spells CASSLEQRNYGYTF. Here the CDR3 DNA reads TGTGCCAGCAGCTTGGAGCAGCGAAACTATGGCTACACCTTC.

The chain recombines TRBV19 with TRBJ2-1; TRBD1 agrees at 10 bases. The CDR3 extends over 12 amino acids. CDR1 and CDR2 from the germline V gene are LNHDA and SQIVND (reference sequence). The ends lost 10 bases at V and 6 bases at J; junction bases unmatched: 3. CDR3 nucleotides: TGTGCCACAAGGACAGGGGGCAATGAGCAGTTCTTC. Translated, it gives CATRTGGNEQFF. Looking up the rest from reference TRBV19 and TRBJ2-1 gives the full variable domain: DGGITQSPKYLFRKEGQNVTLSCEQNLNHDAMYWYRQDPGQGLRLIYYSQIVNDFQKGDIAEGYSVSREKKESFPLTVTSAQKNPTAFYLCATRTGGNEQFFGPGTRLTVL.